Presented here are 5 T cell receptor beta chains from one specimen sequenced in a study of cytomegalovirus exposure and HLA in healthy donors. 13 Jbeta primers and 60 Vbeta primers were used for the PCR. The data were produced by immunoSEQ multiplex PCR, yet TCRdb's version contains in-frame clones alone and is incomplete. This table has 55,000 to 75,000 clones, 70% to 85% appearing once. Sequenced sample: PBMCs. All receptors derive from a human donor in good health.

The chain couples TRBV6-1 to TRBJ2-5; TRBD1 matches at 7 bases. CDR3 size: 12 residues. The ends lost 7 bases at V and 4 bases at J; junction bases unmatched: 3. Germline CDR1 is MNHNS and CDR2 is SASEGT. The CDR3, as DNA: TGTGCCAGCATCCGGGACAGAGAGACCCAGTACTTC. Translated: CASIRDRETQYF.

This clone was counted between two and nine times. CDR3 coding DNA: TGCGCCAGCACCGGGGGGGCGCAAAGCTCTGGGGCCAACGTCCTGACTTTC. Protein sequence: CASTGGAQSSGANVLTF. The chain carries TRBV5-1 and TRBJ2-6; 8 bases agree with TRBD2. This CDR3 is 17 amino acids long. Germline loops: CDR1 SGHRS, CDR2 YFSETQ. The trim removed 6 bases at V and 0 bases at J, leaving 8 bases unmatched.

V is TRBV7-9 and J is TRBJ1-6; D is uncertain. Trimming shortened V by 5 bases and J by 9 bases, and 11 bases separated the two germline ends. Germline V gene lookup returns CDR1 SEHNR and CDR2 FQNEAQ (reference sequence). CDR3 length: 13 residues. The CDR3 loop reads CASSLDLSSPLHF. In DNA form, the CDR3 reads TGTGCCAGCAGCCTCGACTTGTCTTCACCCCTCCACTTT.

The chain combines TRBV25-1 with TRBJ2-5, with a possible D match to TRBD2 (5 bases). The DNA matches TRBJ2-7 better at its end, which makes the J call doubtful. This CDR3 has 13 amino acids. Germline CDR1 reads MGHDK; CDR2 reads SYGVNS. The CDR3 DNA follows: TGTGCCAGCAGTCGAGGGAGTGGCTACGAGCAGTACTTC. Protein: CASSRGSGYEQYF.

The chain carries TRBV7-3 and TRBJ2-6; weak D call: TRBD2 (6 bases). This CDR3 has 16 residues. Deletions cut 2 bases from V and 1 base from J, with 9 bases between. Germline loops: CDR1 SGHTA, CDR2 FQGTGA. For the CDR3, the DNA is TGTGCCAGCAGCTTATCCGGGGGTTCTGGGGCCAACGTCCTGACTTTC. Amino acid sequence: CASSLSGGSGANVLTF.